This is a list of T cell receptor beta chains from one sample in a study of shared clonotypes between healthy human individuals. Using immunoSEQ multiplex PCR, the repertoire was profiled, and TCRdb retains in-frame clones only, with some absent. The profile shows around 300,000 clones, roughly 84% of them singletons. Material for sequencing was memory CD8+ T cells sorted from blood. The receptors originated from a man aged 18 to 29 in good health. CDR3s include the opening cysteine and the closing phenylalanine or tryptophan. Fields, in order: J gene, clone size, D gene, V gene, CDR3 DNA, CDR3 protein. A D gene is named only where the DNA matches it firmly. Expanded clones get a size class; other rows say once, few or many, or leave the size out.

>TRBJ2-2|.|.|TRBV6-5
TGTGCCAGCAGTTACTGGCAGGGTGGCTCCGGGGAGCTGTTTTTT
CASSYWQGGSGELFF
>TRBJ2-7|.|.|TRBV4-1
TGCGCCAGCAGCCACGAACCGGGCCTTACTAGCTCCTACGAGCAGTACTTC
CASSHEPGLTSSYEQYF
>TRBJ2-7|once|.|TRBV6-5
TGTGCCAGCAGTTACTCGGAGGGGGCGAAAGAGCAGTACTTC
CASSYSEGAKEQYF
>TRBJ1-2|.|TRBD1|TRBV27
TGTGCCACCCTGGGGAGGGGGCGCGGCTATGGCTACACCTTC
CATLGRGRGYGYTF
>TRBJ2-1|.|TRBD2|TRBV9
TGTGCCAGCAGCGTAGATCCAGCGGGGATCTCCTACAATGAGCAGTTCTTC
CASSVDPAGISYNEQFF
>TRBJ2-3|once|.|TRBV30
TGTGCCTGGAAAATGAGGAGCGCTTTGGGGGATACGCAGTATTTT
CAWKMRSALGDTQYF
>TRBJ2-4|.|.|TRBV27
TGTGCCAGCAGTGTACAGGGTGTAGGGAACATTCAGTACTTC
CASSVQGVGNIQYF
>TRBJ2-7|.|TRBD1|TRBV5-1
TGCGCCAGCAGCGGACGGACAGGGCGCTACGAGCAGTACTTC
CASSGRTGRYEQYF
>TRBJ2-1|once|TRBD2|TRBV27
TGTGCCAGCAGATCGGGAGGATTATACAATGAGCAGTTCTTC
CASRSGGLYNEQFF
>TRBJ2-2|.|TRBD2|TRBV6-5
TGTGCCAGCAGCCTCGGGGGGTCCACCGGGGAGCTGTTTTTT
CASSLGGSTGELFF
>TRBJ2-1|once|.|TRBV5-6
TGTGCCAGCAGCTTGGTGGTTAGCGGTTACAATGAGCAGTTCTTC
CASSLVVSGYNEQFF
>TRBJ1-6|.|TRBD1|TRBV6-5
TGTGCCAGCAGTGGGCAGGGGGCATATAATTCACCCCTCCACTTT
CASSGQGAYNSPLHF
>TRBJ2-2|.|.|TRBV4-3
TGCGCCAGCAGCCCTTCGTGGATCAACACCGGGGAGCTGTTTTTT
CASSPSWINTGELFF
>TRBJ1-1|.|TRBD1|TRBV30
TGTGCCTGGGGGACAGGGGGGTTGAACACTGAAGCTTTCTTT
CAWGTGGLNTEAFF
>TRBJ1-3|.|TRBD1|TRBV6-1
TGTGCCAGCAGTGAGGACAGGGGCCTTGGAAACACCATATATTTT
CASSEDRGLGNTIYF
>TRBJ2-5|.|.|TRBV7-2
TGTGCCAGCAGCGGGGGGCAGACCCAGTACTTC
CASSGGQTQYF
>TRBJ2-1|.|TRBD2|TRBV5-6
TGTGCCAGCAGCTTCACACTAGCGGGAATATGGAATGAGCAGTTCTTC
CASSFTLAGIWNEQFF
>TRBJ2-5|.|TRBD2|TRBV9
TGTGCCAGCAGCCCGGGACTAGCGGGGTACCCGCTCCAAGAGACCCAGTACTTC
CASSPGLAGYPLQETQYF
>TRBJ2-7|.|TRBD2|TRBV5-5
TGTGCCAGCACCCCCCCGGGGGGGGCAGTAAACGAGCAGTACTTC
CASTPPGGAVNEQYF